This is a list of T cell receptor beta chains from one sample in a study of blood T cell repertoires in COVID-19. Generated by immunoSEQ multiplex PCR, the TCRdb table keeps only in-frame clones and is missing some. This sample yields about 80,000 clones, of which roughly 90% are seen a single time; 4.3% belongs to the top ten. The sequenced sample consisted of peripheral blood. Receptors originate from a woman older than 75 with active or convalescent COVID-19. The CDR3 runs from the conserved cysteine through the conserved F or W. Each record gives: J gene, D gene, clone size, V gene, CDR3 DNA, CDR3 protein. D genes are given only for firm matches. For some rows the clone size is stated as once, few or many, or as a class when expanded; others skip it.

TRBJ1-5	TRBD1	.	TRBV19	TGTGCCACCTCCAAATCGGGACAGGGGTCGCGTCAGCCCCAGCATTTT	CATSKSGQGSRQPQHF
TRBJ2-5	TRBD2	.	TRBV5-4	TGTGCCAGCAGCATGGGAGGGAGGGCACAAGAGACCCAGTACTTC	CASSMGGRAQETQYF
TRBJ2-2	TRBD2	.	TRBV28	TGTGCCAGCAGTTTCCCGGGACTAGCGGGACCAACGAACACCGGGGAGCTGTTTTTT	CASSFPGLAGPTNTGELFF
TRBJ2-2	.	.	TRBV7-2	TGTGCCAGCAGCTTAAGACAGGCGAACACCGGGGAGCTGTTTTTT	CASSLRQANTGELFF
TRBJ1-6	TRBD1	.	TRBV27	TGTGCCAGCAGTCCCGGGACAGGCTATTCACCCCTCCACTTT	CASSPGTGYSPLHF
TRBJ2-7	TRBD2	.	TRBV15	TGTGCCACCAGCAGGAGCGGGAGGCCACGACCATACGAGCAGTACTTC	CATSRSGRPRPYEQYF
TRBJ1-1	.	.	TRBV7-8	TGTGCCAGCAGCTTCATAGGAGGTGGGCAAGGTGAAGCTTTCTTT	CASSFIGGGQGEAFF
TRBJ2-5	.	once	TRBV7-8	TGTGCCAGCAGGACCCCAGGGGCCCAGTACTTC	CASRTPGAQYF
TRBJ1-6	.	.	TRBV9	TGTGCCAGCAGCGGAACCTCCAGGGCGCCCCTCCACTTT	CASSGTSRAPLHF
TRBJ2-1	.	.	TRBV27	TGTGCCAGCAGTTTAGTTGCCTCAGGGTTGGGTGAGCAGTTCTTC	CASSLVASGLGEQFF
TRBJ2-7	.	.	TRBV6-2/TRBV6-3	TGTGCCAGCACCCCCGGGAATTCCTACGAGCAGTACTTC	CASTPGNSYEQYF
TRBJ1-3	.	.	TRBV7-6	TGTGCCAGCAGCCCCCAAGCAGGGATCTCTGGAAACACCATATATTTT	CASSPQAGISGNTIYF
TRBJ2-4	TRBD2	.	TRBV12-5	TGTGCTAGTGGTTTGGTACTGCTTCGGACTAGCGGGAGTAATTGCATTCAGTACTTC	CASGLVLLRTSGSNCIQYF
TRBJ1-1	TRBD1	.	TRBV24-1	TGTGCCACCAGTGAGGGACAGGGCGTGGAAGCTTTCTTT	CATSEGQGVEAFF
TRBJ2-6	.	.	TRBV28	TGTGCCAGCAGTTTTCTCAGCTCTGGGGCCAACGTCCTGACTTTC	CASSFLSSGANVLTF
TRBJ2-1	TRBD2	.	TRBV9	TGTGCCAGCAGCGTAGGAGGTAGCGGGAGTGACAATGAGCAGTTCTTC	CASSVGGSGSDNEQFF
TRBJ1-5	.	.	TRBV19	TGTGCCAGTAGTGTAAGGCGGGGTGAGGCAAATCAGCCCCAGCATTTT	CASSVRRGEANQPQHF
TRBJ1-5	.	.	TRBV30	TGTGCCTGGAGTCAGGCAGGGCGCCAGCCCCAGCATTTT	CAWSQAGRQPQHF
TRBJ2-7	TRBD1	.	TRBV28	TGTGCCAGCACTAAGAGGGGGCTAAGGGAGCAGTACTTC	CASTKRGLREQYF
TRBJ2-1	.	.	TRBV7-2	TGTGCCAGCAGCTTAGTGGGGGTTGGACTAAGTCTGTTCTTC	CASSLVGVGLSLFF
TRBJ1-5	TRBD1	.	TRBV30	TGTGCCTGGACCACAGGGGGTTTAGCTCAGCCCCAGCATTTT	CAWTTGGLAQPQHF
TRBJ1-4	.	.	TRBV6-1	TGTGCCAGCAGTGAACGGCCGGGAGGGAATGAAAAACTGTTTTTT	CASSERPGGNEKLFF
TRBJ1-1	.	.	TRBV12-3/TRBV12-4	TGTGCCAGCAGTTTCTCGCGGGAGACTGAAGCTTTCTTT	CASSFSRETEAFF
TRBJ2-1	TRBD2	.	TRBV5-6	TGTGCCAGCAGCTTGGCGAAACTAGCGAGCTCCTACAATGAGCAGTTCTTC	CASSLAKLASSYNEQFF
TRBJ1-4	.	.	TRBV7-2	TGTGCCAGCAGCTTAGGGCTGGGGGGGTCTAATGAAAAACTGTTTTTT	CASSLGLGGSNEKLFF
TRBJ2-2	.	.	TRBV20-1	TGCAGTGCTAGTCAGGGTTCTAGCGGGGAGCTGTTTTTT	CSASQGSSGELFF
TRBJ1-5	TRBD1	.	TRBV24-1	TGTGCCACCAGTGTCTCCGGACAGGGGGGAGGTCAGCCCCAGCATTTT	CATSVSGQGGGQPQHF
TRBJ2-7	TRBD1	.	TRBV6-5	TGTGCCAGCACCCGAACCGGGACAGGAGCCTACGAGCAGTACTTC	CASTRTGTGAYEQYF
TRBJ2-3	TRBD1	.	TRBV19	TGTGCCAGTAGTATGGGGCAGGGGGTAGATACGCAGTATTTT	CASSMGQGVDTQYF
TRBJ2-2	TRBD2	.	TRBV3-1/TRBV3-2	TGTGCCAGCAGCGCCCTTCTACTAGCGGGAGGACACACCGGGGAGCTGTTTTTT	CASSALLLAGGHTGELFF
TRBJ1-4	.	few	TRBV2	TGTGCCAGCAGTGAGATCACAGGGTACGGAGAAAAACTGTTTTTT	CASSEITGYGEKLFF
TRBJ2-1	.	.	TRBV5-3	TGTGCCAGAAGCTTACCTGGCGGGTCGAGCGTATCCTACAATGAGCAGTTCTTC	CARSLPGGSSVSYNEQFF
TRBJ1-2	.	.	TRBV7-2	TGTGCCAGCAGCTTAGACTTAGACAGGCACGGCTACACCTTC	CASSLDLDRHGYTF
TRBJ1-1	.	few	TRBV19	TGTGCCAGCACCAGGGCAAACACTGAAGCTTTCTTT	CASTRANTEAFF
TRBJ2-3	TRBD2	.	TRBV7-9	TGTGCCAGCAGCTTAGCCCTAGCGGGAGGAGAAGATACGCAGTATTTT	CASSLALAGGEDTQYF
TRBJ1-4	TRBD1	.	TRBV27	TGTGCCAGCAGGGGGACAGCAACTAATGAAAAACTGTTTTTT	CASRGTATNEKLFF
TRBJ2-7	.	.	TRBV18	TGTGCCAGCTCACCACGACAGACCTACGAGCAGTACTTC	CASSPRQTYEQYF
TRBJ2-6	.	.	TRBV23-1	TGCGCCAGCAGTCAATCGTCTGGGGCGATGGTAGGGGGAAATGGGGCCAACGTCCTGACTTTC	CASSQSSGAMVGGNGANVLTF
TRBJ1-3	TRBD1	.	TRBV18	TGTGCCAGCTCACCAACAGGGGCACGAGGAAACACCATATATTTT	CASSPTGARGNTIYF
TRBJ2-5	.	.	TRBV7-9	TGTGCCAGCAGCTTCAGGGCAGGGTTAGAGACCCAGTACTTC	CASSFRAGLETQYF
TRBJ2-3	TRBD2	.	TRBV4-2	TGTGCCAGCAGCACGGGACTAGCGGGAGTAGCAGATACGCAGTATTTT	CASSTGLAGVADTQYF
TRBJ2-7	TRBD1	.	TRBV4-2	TGTGCCAGCAGCCAACATGGACAGGGCTACTCCTACGAGCAGTACTTC	CASSQHGQGYSYEQYF
TRBJ1-5	.	.	TRBV10-2	TGCGCCAGCAGTGGAATGGGAGGCAATCAGCCCCAGCATTTT	CASSGMGGNQPQHF
TRBJ2-7	TRBD2	.	TRBV6-5	TGTGCCACCACCGGGACTAGCTTATACGAGCAGTACTTC	CATTGTSLYEQYF
TRBJ2-3	TRBD2	once	TRBV7-9	TGTGCCAGCAGCCCCGGTAGGGGAGGGCTAGGTACAGATACGCAGTATTTT	CASSPGRGGLGTDTQYF
TRBJ1-4	TRBD1	.	TRBV5-1	TGCGCCAGCAGCTGGACAGGGGGCAATGAAAAACTGTTTTTT	CASSWTGGNEKLFF